This TCR beta chain was captured in a study of blood T cell repertoires in COVID-19. Study-wide context: Researchers got acute and convalescent COVID-19 samples from the United States, Italy and Spain. In each case, the material was cDNA or gDNA derived from T cells, B-cell-depleted T cells, or PBMCs.

This clone has just one count. TCRdb's copy holds only in-frame clones and misses some; the assay was immunoSEQ multiplex PCR. This table has about 250,000 clones, roughly 85% appearing once. Participant-given clinical history determined each cohort assignment. The CDR3 runs 14 residues. From germline, CDR1 is LGHDT and CDR2 YNNKEL (reference sequence). Germline trimming cut 4 bases from V and 5 bases from J; bases unmatched to any gene: 6. The sample taken for sequencing was PBMCs or T cells enriched from blood (not recorded which). This receptor was taken from a woman aged 40 to 50 who had been exposed to COVID-19. The rearrangement uses TRBV3-1 (or the pseudogene TRBV3-2) and TRBJ2-5; TRBD2 aligns across 8 bases. The CDR3, as DNA: TGTGCCAGCAGCCGAGCGGGGGCAGGGGAGACCCAGTACTTC. This translates into CASSRAGAGETQYF.